The 26 T cell receptor beta chains below all came from one sample that was sequenced in a study of T cell responses to AZD1222 COVID-19 vaccine. Assay used: immunoSEQ multiplex PCR; TCRdb lists only in-frame clones, some missing. The sample yields 99,000 or so clones, 88% seen once. Material: peripheral blood, obtained on day 0 of AZD1222 vaccination. These receptors all come from an adult in good health.

The chain carries TRBV12-3 or TRBV12-4 and TRBJ1-1; perhaps TRBD1 as D (5 bases). V gave up 7 bases and J gave up 7 bases, with 16 bases separating them. CDR3 size: 13 residues. Here the CDR3 reads CASTPPGRNEAFF. CDR3 in DNA: TGTGCCAGCACTCCCCCGGGGCGGAATGAAGCTTTCTTT.

The V call is TRBV11-2, the J call TRBJ2-7, with 7 nucleotides matching TRBD2. The germline V gene encodes CDR1 SGHAT and CDR2 FQNNGV. CDR3 length: 17 amino acids. J was trimmed by 4 bases and V by 4 bases; bases with no gene match: 16. The CDR3 region has the DNA TGTGCCAGCAGCTCAGGCGGGGGAGCGGGCGAAAGGTACGAGCAGTACTTC. It is translated as CASSSGGGAGERYEQYF.

V is TRBV19 and J is TRBJ1-4; 10 bases match TRBD1. V dropped 3 bases and J dropped 0; count of bases not matched to a gene: 1. From germline, CDR1 is LNHDA and CDR2 SQIVND (reference sequence). The CDR3 is 16 amino acids. CDR3 nucleotides: TGTGCCAGTAGTATGGGGACAGGGGCAACTAATGAAAAACTGTTTTTT. Translated: CASSMGTGATNEKLFF.

This chain joins TRBV14 and TRBJ1-2; D is unclear. The CDR3 contains 13 residues. The ends were cut back, 4 bases at V and 5 bases at J, with 11 bases in the middle. CDR1 SGHDN and CDR2 FVKESK come from the germline V gene. The CDR3 nucleotides read TGTGCCAGCAGCCGACAACCCCAATATGGCTACACCTTC. This translates into CASSRQPQYGYTF.

The rearrangement uses TRBV28 and TRBJ1-4; D may be TRBD1 (5 bases). CDR3 length: 14 residues. V was cut by 3 bases and J by 8 bases, with 13 bases left in between. The germline V gene has CDR1 MDHEN and CDR2 SYDVKM. This CDR3 reads CASSFPGRREKLFF. The CDR3 DNA reads TGTGCCAGCAGTTTTCCAGGGAGGCGCGAAAAACTGTTTTTT.

This clone came up once. The chain employs TRBV7-3 and TRBJ2-3, with 13 bases identical to TRBD2. Germline V CDR1 and CDR2: SGHTA, FQGTGA. V gave up 5 bases and J gave up 4 bases; unmatched junction bases: 6. This CDR3 spans 16 amino acids. The DNA for the CDR3 is TGTGCCAGCAGCCCAGGACTAGCGGGAGTGGCAGATACGCAGTATTTT. This sequence encodes CASSPGLAGVADTQYF.

This chain connects TRBV7-9 to TRBJ1-1; TRBD1 matches 7 bases. This CDR3 has 15 residues. Germline CDR1 and CDR2: SEHNR and FQNEAQ (reference sequence). V shed 5 bases, J shed 5 bases, and the junction held 11 bases outside the gene matches. CDR3 protein: CASSGTTGPGTEAFF. The CDR3 DNA sequence: TGTGCCAGCAGCGGAACGACAGGGCCGGGAACTGAAGCTTTCTTT. Using reference TRBV7-9 and TRBJ1-1 for the parts outside the CDR3, the full variable domain is DTGVSQNPRHKITKRGQNVTFRCDPISEHNRLYWYRQTLGQGPEFLTYFQNEAQLEKSRLLSDRFSAERPKGSFSTLEIQRTEQGDSAMYLCASSGTTGPGTEAFFGQGTRLTVV.

Here the CDR3 DNA reads TGCAGCGTCACCGGGACGGGAGGGGATACGCAGTATTTT. This encodes CSVTGTGGDTQYF. The rearrangement joins TRBV29-1 to TRBJ2-3; 8 bases agree with TRBD2. The V and J ends lost 6 bases and 6 bases, in that order; junction bases with no gene match: 8. CDR1 and CDR2 from the germline V gene are SQVTM and ANQGSEA. CDR3 length equals 13 residues.

The chain uses TRBV5-1 and TRBJ2-2, with 7 positions matching TRBD2. After removal of 4 bases from V and 6 bases from J, the junction contained 12 bases not matched to a gene. The CDR3 consists of 16 residues. Germline CDR1 is SGHRS and CDR2 is YFSETQ. CDR3 amino acids: CASSLVGEGLAGELFF. DNA of the CDR3: TGCGCCAGCAGCCTGGTGGGGGAGGGCCTCGCCGGGGAGCTGTTTTTT.

The chain is built from TRBV5-4 and TRBJ1-1; D may be TRBD1 (6 bases). Per the germline V gene, CDR1 is SGHNT and CDR2 is YYREEE (reference sequence). This CDR3 region has 15 residues. V was trimmed by 4 bases and J by 5 bases, leaving 18 bases between them. CDR3 bases: TGTGCCAGCAGCAAGGGGGGGGAGGTGGATACTGAAGCTTTCTTT. Protein sequence: CASSKGGEVDTEAFF.

This clone showed up just a few times. The V call is TRBV28, the J call TRBJ1-1; TRBD1 might be the D (6 bases). Germline CDR1 reads MDHEN; CDR2 reads SYDVKM. The CDR3 loop spans 11 amino acids. V was cut by 10 bases and J by 4 bases, with 10 bases left in between. This CDR3 is CAIRGSTEAFF. The CDR3 nucleotides read TGTGCCATCAGGGGTAGCACTGAAGCTTTCTTT.

This sequence joins TRBV15 and TRBJ2-4; tentative D call: TRBD1 (6 bases). The CDR3 spans 13 residues. The V end was cut by 5 bases, the J end by 7 bases, with 12 bases between. Germline V gene lookup returns CDR1 LNHNV and CDR2 YYDKDF (reference sequence). The DNA of the CDR3 is TGTGCCACCAGCTTACAGGGTGGGAACATTCAGTACTTC. It codes for CATSLQGGNIQYF. The complete variable domain, with remaining parts taken from reference TRBV15 and TRBJ2-4, reads DAMVIQNPRYQVTQFGKPVTLSCSQTLNHNVMYWYQQKSSQAPKLLFHYYDKDFNNEADTPDNFQSRRPNTSFCFLDIRSPGLGDTAMYLCATSLQGGNIQYFGAGTRLSVL.

The chain employs TRBV7-2 and TRBJ2-5, with D possibly matching TRBD1 (6 bases). CDR1 and CDR2 from the germline V gene are SGHTA and FQGNSA. The V end lost 1 base, the J end lost 3 bases, and 15 bases lay between the germline ends. The CDR3 is 16 amino acids. The CDR3, as DNA: TGTGCCAGCAGCTTAGGACCGAGGACAGCCAAAGAGACCCAGTACTTC. Amino acids: CASSLGPRTAKETQYF.

The V and J genes are TRBV7-9 and TRBJ2-7, with 7 bases that match TRBD2. From germline, CDR1 is SEHNR and CDR2 FQNEAQ (reference sequence). The CDR3 spans 15 residues. Losses at the gene ends were 10 bases for V and 0 bases for J; bases not matched to a gene: 12. CDR3 in amino acids: CATHYASGTSYEQYF. The CDR3 DNA reads as TGTGCCACCCACTACGCCAGCGGGACCTCCTACGAGCAGTACTTC.

The rearrangement uses TRBV5-1 and TRBJ1-1; D is ambiguous. V was cut by 4 bases and J by 4 bases, with 5 bases left in between. This CDR3 has 11 residues. Germline values: CDR1 SGHRS, CDR2 YFSETQ. CDR3: CASSEGTEAFF. In DNA, the CDR3 is TGCGCCAGCAGCGAGGGCACTGAAGCTTTCTTT.

The chain combines TRBV7-3 with TRBJ2-3; D unclear. The CDR3 totals 13 residues. From germline, CDR1 is SGHTA and CDR2 FQGTGA. V shed 4 bases and J shed 6 bases, with 11 bases lying between them. The CDR3 nucleotides read TGTGCCAGCAGCTCCCGACCCGGGGATACGCAGTATTTT. Translating gives CASSSRPGDTQYF.

The chain combines TRBV19 with TRBJ2-7; 11 bases are a match to TRBD2. The V gene end was trimmed by 1 base and the J gene end by 2 bases; junction bases not matched to a gene: 4. This CDR3 has 16 residues. The germline gives CDR1 LNHDA, CDR2 SQIVND (reference sequence). The CDR3 spells CASSIGASGRTYEQYF. Here the CDR3 DNA reads TGTGCCAGTAGTATAGGGGCTAGCGGGAGGACCTACGAGCAGTACTTC. The variable domain in full, with the rest retrieved from reference TRBV19 and TRBJ2-7, is DGGITQSPKYLFRKEGQNVTLSCEQNLNHDAMYWYRQDPGQGLRLIYYSQIVNDFQKGDIAEGYSVSREKKESFPLTVTSAQKNPTAFYLCASSIGASGRTYEQYFGPGTRLTVT.

The rearrangement links TRBV18 to TRBJ2-7, with TRBD2 matching 7 bases. Germline CDR1 KGHSH, CDR2 LQKENI. This CDR3 comprises 14 residues. Trimming cost V 2 bases and J 7 bases; bases outside gene matches: 8. The CDR3 coding sequence is TGTGCCAGCTCACCAGACGGCGGGAGTTGGGAGCAGTACTTC. Its protein product is CASSPDGGSWEQYF.

This sequence joins TRBV28 and TRBJ1-2; D gene ambiguous. CDR1 is MDHEN and CDR2 is SYDVKM in the germline V gene. The V gene lost 8 bases and the J gene lost 4 bases, with 14 bases spanning the gap. The CDR3 contains 13 residues. As DNA, the CDR3 is TGTGCCAGCCGTCCCGGGCCAATCTATGGCTACACCTTC. Protein product: CASRPGPIYGYTF.

The genes are TRBV21-1 and TRBJ2-5. TRBV21-1 is classified as a pseudogene. The CDR3 consists of 8 residues. The CDR3 DNA reads as TGTGCCAGCAGCAAGTACTACTTC. As protein: CASSKYYF.

This clone showed up just a few times. CDR3 sequence: CASSPVGDPANQPQHF. In DNA form, the CDR3 reads TGTGCCAGCTCACCAGTGGGGGATCCGGCCAATCAGCCCCAGCATTTT. The chain recombines TRBV18 with TRBJ1-5; the D gene is possibly TRBD1 (5 bases). CDR1 is KGHSH and CDR2 is LQKENI in the germline V gene. This CDR3 has 16 amino acids. V was trimmed by 2 bases and J by 3 bases, leaving 14 bases between them.

In nucleotides, the CDR3 is TGTGCCAGCAGCGGACAGGGTATGGATACGCAGTATTTT. Residues: CASSGQGMDTQYF. The chain combines TRBV7-3 with TRBJ2-3, with 8 positions matching TRBD1. CDR3 length: 13 amino acids. Germline V gives CDR1 SGHTA, CDR2 FQGTGA. J gave up 6 bases and V 5 bases, and 4 bases lay outside the gene matches.

V is TRBV28 and J is TRBJ2-1, with 8 nucleotides matching TRBD2. The V gene end was trimmed by 4 bases and the J gene end by 2 bases; junction bases not matched to a gene: 4. CDR3 length equals 15 residues. CDR1 and CDR2 (germline): MDHEN, SYDVKM. CDR3 region: CASSSAGVPYNEQFF. Here the CDR3 DNA reads TGTGCCAGCAGTTCAGCGGGAGTTCCCTACAATGAGCAGTTCTTC. Full variable domain (outside the CDR3, taken from reference TRBV28 and TRBJ2-1): DVKVTQSSRYLVKRTGEKVFLECVQDMDHENMFWYRQDPGLGLRLIYFSYDVKMKEKGDIPEGYSVSREKKERFSLILESASTNQTSMYLCASSSAGVPYNEQFFGPGTRLTVL.

J is TRBJ2-1 and V is TRBV9, with D possibly TRBD1 on 5 matching bases. The CDR3 extends over 15 amino acids. Deletions cut 4 bases from V and 3 bases from J, with 14 bases between. The V gene's germline CDR1 is SGDLS and CDR2 YYNGEE. CDR3 protein: CASSPRGDSYNEQFF. The CDR3 DNA reads as TGTGCCAGCAGCCCCCGCGGCGACAGCTACAATGAGCAGTTCTTC.

The genes are TRBV6-1 and TRBJ1-1; no clear D. Trimming took off 1 base at V and 4 bases at J, with 13 bases between the two ends. The CDR3 is 15 residues long. Germline lookup yields CDR1 MNHNS and CDR2 SASEGT. CDR3 coding DNA: TGTGCCAGCAGTGAAGGCCCCAAACGGGGCACTGAAGCTTTCTTT. It encodes CASSEGPKRGTEAFF.

V and J are TRBV19 and TRBJ2-7; D not certain. The CDR3 totals 11 residues. The germline V and J ends were trimmed by 6 bases and 0 bases, with 3 bases remaining between them. Germline V CDR1 and CDR2: LNHDA, SQIVND (reference sequence). Written as DNA, the CDR3 is TGTGCCAGTAGGGACTCCTACGAGCAGTACTTC. Its protein is CASRDSYEQYF.